The text below deals with one T cell receptor (beta chain). One end of the junction fails to match germline, which may point to a read error. The data originate from a study of blood T cell repertoires in COVID-19. About the research overall: Researchers got acute and convalescent COVID-19 samples from the United States, Italy and Spain. The analysed material was cDNA or gDNA that came from T cells, B-cell-depleted T cells, or PBMCs.

Germline V lookup: CDR1 SGHVS, CDR2 FQNEAQ. This CDR3 has 15 residues. Assay used: immunoSEQ multiplex PCR; TCRdb lists only in-frame clones, some missing. Here the sample spans about 430,000 clones, approximately 90% being singletons. Recruitment covered about two dozen US areas and drew participants whose ages spanned roughly 18 to 89 years. Up to 2 weeks before entering the study, exposed participants had met a COVID-19 case. The V call is TRBV7-8, the J call TRBJ2-3, with D perhaps TRBD1 (5 bases). The clonotype was recovered from a woman aged 18-35 years who had been exposed to COVID-19. The sequenced material came from PBMCs or T cells enriched from blood (not recorded which). This CDR3 is CASSPPGHRTDTQYF. CDR3 DNA sequence: TGTGCCAGCAGCCCTCCTGGACATCGCACGGATACGCAGTATTTT. Full variable domain (remainder filled in from reference TRBV7-8 and TRBJ2-3): GAGVSQSPRYKVAKRGQDVALRCDPISGHVSLFWYQQALGQGPEFLTYFQNEAQLDKSGLPSDRFFAERPEGSVSTLKIQRTQQEDSAVYLCASSPPGHRTDTQYFGPGTRLTVL.